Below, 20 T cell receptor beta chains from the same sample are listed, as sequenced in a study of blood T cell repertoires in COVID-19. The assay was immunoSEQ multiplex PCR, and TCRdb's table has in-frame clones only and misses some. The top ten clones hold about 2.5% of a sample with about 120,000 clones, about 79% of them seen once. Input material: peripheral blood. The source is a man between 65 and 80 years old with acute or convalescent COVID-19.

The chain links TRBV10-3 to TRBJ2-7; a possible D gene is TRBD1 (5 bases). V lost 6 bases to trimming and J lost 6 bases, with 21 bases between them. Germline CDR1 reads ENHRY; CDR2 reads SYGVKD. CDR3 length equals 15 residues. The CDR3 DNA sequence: TGTGCCATCAGCCCCGTCGGTGGGGCGTCAGGCGAGCAGTACTTC. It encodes CAISPVGGASGEQYF.

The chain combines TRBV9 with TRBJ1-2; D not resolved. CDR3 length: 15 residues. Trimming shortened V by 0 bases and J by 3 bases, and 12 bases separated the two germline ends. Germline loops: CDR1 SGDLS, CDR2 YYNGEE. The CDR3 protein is CASSVVQDSYYGYTF. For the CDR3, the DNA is TGTGCCAGCAGCGTAGTGCAGGATTCGTACTATGGCTACACCTTC.

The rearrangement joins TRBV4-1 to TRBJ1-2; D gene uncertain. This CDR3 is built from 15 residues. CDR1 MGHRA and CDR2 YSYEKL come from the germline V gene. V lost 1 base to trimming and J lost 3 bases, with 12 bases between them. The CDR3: CASSQASGFHYGYTF. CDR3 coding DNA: TGCGCCAGCAGCCAAGCCTCCGGGTTCCACTATGGCTACACCTTC.

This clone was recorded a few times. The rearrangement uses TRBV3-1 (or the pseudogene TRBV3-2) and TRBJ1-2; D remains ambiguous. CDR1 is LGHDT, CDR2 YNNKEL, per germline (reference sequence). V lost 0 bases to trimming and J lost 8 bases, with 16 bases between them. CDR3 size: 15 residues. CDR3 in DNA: TGTGCCAGCAGCCAAGATTTTCGGGGATTGGGCGGCTACACCTTC. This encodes CASSQDFRGLGGYTF.

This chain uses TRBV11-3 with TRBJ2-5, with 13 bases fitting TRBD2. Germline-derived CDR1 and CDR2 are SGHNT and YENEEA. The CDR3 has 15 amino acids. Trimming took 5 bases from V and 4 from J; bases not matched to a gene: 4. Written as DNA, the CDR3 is TGTGCCAGCAGCCCCGGACTAGCGGGGGCAGAGACCCAGTACTTC. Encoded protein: CASSPGLAGAETQYF.

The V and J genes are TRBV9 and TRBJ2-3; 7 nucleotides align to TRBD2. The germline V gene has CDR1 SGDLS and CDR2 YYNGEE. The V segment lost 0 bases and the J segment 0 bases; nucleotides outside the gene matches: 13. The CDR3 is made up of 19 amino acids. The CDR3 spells CASSVASAGYGGSTDTQYF. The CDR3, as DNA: TGTGCCAGCAGCGTAGCTTCAGCGGGGTACGGAGGAAGCACAGATACGCAGTATTTT.

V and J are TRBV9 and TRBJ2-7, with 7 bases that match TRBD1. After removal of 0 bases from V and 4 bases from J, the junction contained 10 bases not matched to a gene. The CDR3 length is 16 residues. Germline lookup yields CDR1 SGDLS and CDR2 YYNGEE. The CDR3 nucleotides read TGTGCCAGCAGCGTAGATTCGGGACAGTTGTTTTACGAGCAGTACTTC. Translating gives CASSVDSGQLFYEQYF.

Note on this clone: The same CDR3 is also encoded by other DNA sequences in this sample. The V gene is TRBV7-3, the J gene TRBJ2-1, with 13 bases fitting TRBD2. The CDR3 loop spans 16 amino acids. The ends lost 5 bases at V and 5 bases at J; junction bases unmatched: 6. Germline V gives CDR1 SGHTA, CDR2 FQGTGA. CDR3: CASSRTSGGDHNEQFF. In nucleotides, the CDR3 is TGTGCCAGCAGCCGAACTAGCGGGGGGGATCACAATGAGCAGTTCTTC.

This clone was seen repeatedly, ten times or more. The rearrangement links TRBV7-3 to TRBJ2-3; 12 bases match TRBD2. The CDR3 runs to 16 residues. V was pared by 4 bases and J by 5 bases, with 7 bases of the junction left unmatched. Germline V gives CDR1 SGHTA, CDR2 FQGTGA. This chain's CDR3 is CASSSTSGGLGDTQYF. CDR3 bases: TGTGCCAGCAGCTCAACTAGCGGGGGGCTAGGAGATACGCAGTATTTT.

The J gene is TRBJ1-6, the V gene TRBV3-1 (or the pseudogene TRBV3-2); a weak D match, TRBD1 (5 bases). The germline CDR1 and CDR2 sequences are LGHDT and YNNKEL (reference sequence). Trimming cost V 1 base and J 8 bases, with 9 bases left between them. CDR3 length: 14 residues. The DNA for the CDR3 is TGTGCCAGCAGCCAAGTCCTACAGGATTCACCCCTCCACTTT. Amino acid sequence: CASSQVLQDSPLHF.

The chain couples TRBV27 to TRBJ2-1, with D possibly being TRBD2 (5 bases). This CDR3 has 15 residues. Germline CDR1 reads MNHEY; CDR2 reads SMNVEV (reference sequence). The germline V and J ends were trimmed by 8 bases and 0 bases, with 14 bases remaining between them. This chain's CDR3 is CASGPLGSSYNEQFF. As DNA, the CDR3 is TGTGCCAGCGGCCCGTTGGGGAGCTCCTACAATGAGCAGTTCTTC.

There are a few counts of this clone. The CDR3 DNA is TGTGCCAGCAGTTACTCCGGGACTAGCCTGACGTACGAGCAGTACTTC. It yields the protein CASSYSGTSLTYEQYF. This rearrangement joins TRBV6-2 or TRBV6-3 to TRBJ2-7, with 9 bases matching TRBD2. With 0 bases clipped from V and 4 bases from J, the junction kept 7 bases outside the gene matches. The CDR3 is 16 residues long. Germline CDR1 and CDR2: MNHEY and SVGEGT.

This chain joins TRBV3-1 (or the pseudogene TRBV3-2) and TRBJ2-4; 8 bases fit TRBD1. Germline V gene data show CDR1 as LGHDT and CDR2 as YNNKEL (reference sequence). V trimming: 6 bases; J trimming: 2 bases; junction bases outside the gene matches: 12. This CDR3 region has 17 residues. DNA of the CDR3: TGTGCCAGCAGTCCCAACTCCGACAGGGGTACCAAAAACATTCAGTACTTC. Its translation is CASSPNSDRGTKNIQYF.

CDR3 in DNA: TGTGCCAGCAGCTTAGTGGGAGCGGGTGAGCAGTTCTTC. It encodes CASSLVGAGEQFF. The chain employs TRBV7-8 and TRBJ2-1; the D gene is possibly TRBD2 (6 bases). Trimming removed 1 base at V and 9 bases at J, with 10 bases between. The CDR3 runs 13 residues. The germline V gene has CDR1 SGHVS and CDR2 FQNEAQ.

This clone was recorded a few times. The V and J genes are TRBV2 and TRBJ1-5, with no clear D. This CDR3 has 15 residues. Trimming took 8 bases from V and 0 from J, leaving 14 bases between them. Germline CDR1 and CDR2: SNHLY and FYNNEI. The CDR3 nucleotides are TGTGCCAGCGGCCTGGCGGCCTTTAGCAATCAGCCCCAGCATTTT. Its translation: CASGLAAFSNQPQHF. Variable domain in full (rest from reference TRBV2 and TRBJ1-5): EPEVTQTPSHQVTQMGQEVILRCVPISNHLYFYWYRQILGQKVEFLVSFYNNEISEKSEIFDDQFSVERPDGSNFTLKIRSTKLEDSAMYFCASGLAAFSNQPQHFGDGTRLSIL.

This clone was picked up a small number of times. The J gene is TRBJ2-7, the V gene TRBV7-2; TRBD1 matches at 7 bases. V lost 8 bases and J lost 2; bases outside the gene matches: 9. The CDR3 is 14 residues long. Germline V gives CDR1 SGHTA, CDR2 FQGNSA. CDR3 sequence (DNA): TGTGCCAGCTCTATCTCGGGGACAGCCTACGAGCAGTACTTC. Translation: CASSISGTAYEQYF.

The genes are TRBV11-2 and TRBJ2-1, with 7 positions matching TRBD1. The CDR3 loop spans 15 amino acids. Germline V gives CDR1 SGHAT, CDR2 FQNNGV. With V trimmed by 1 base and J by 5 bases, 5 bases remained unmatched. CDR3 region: CASSLGGGVNNEQFF. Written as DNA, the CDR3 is TGTGCCAGCAGCTTAGGAGGGGGCGTCAACAATGAGCAGTTCTTC.

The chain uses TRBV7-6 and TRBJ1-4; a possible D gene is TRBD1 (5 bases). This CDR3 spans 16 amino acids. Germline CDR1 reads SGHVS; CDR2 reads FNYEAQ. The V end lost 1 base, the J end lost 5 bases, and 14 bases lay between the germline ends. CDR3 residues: CASSLGEQVLNEKLFF. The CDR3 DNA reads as TGTGCCAGCAGCTTAGGGGAACAGGTTCTCAATGAAAAACTGTTTTTT.

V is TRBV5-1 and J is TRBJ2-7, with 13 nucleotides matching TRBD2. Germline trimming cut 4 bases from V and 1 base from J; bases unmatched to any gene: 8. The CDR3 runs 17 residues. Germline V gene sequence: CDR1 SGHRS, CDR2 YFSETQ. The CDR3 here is CASSAGLAGARSYEQYF. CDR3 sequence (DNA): TGCGCCAGCAGCGCAGGACTAGCGGGGGCCAGATCCTACGAGCAGTACTTC.

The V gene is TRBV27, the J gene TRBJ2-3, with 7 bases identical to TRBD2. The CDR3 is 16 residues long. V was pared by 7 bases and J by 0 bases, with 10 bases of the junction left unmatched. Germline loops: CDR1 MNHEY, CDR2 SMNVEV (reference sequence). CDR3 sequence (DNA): TGTGCCAGCACCCTACGACTAGCTAGTAGCACAGATACGCAGTATTTT. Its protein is CASTLRLASSTDTQYF.